This TCR beta chain was sequenced during a study of a mutant IDH1 vaccine in newly diagnosed glioma. At the level of the study: The sex distribution of treated patients was about 60% male and roughly 38% female, with a mean age of 40.4 years. Before enrollment, patients got radiotherapy alone, temozolomide alone, or mostly the combination.

The germline gives CDR1 MNHEY, CDR2 SVGAGI. This CDR3 has 15 residues. Between the trimmed V and J ends, which lost 7 bases and 2 bases, there was a span of 15 bases. Method: immunoSEQ multiplex PCR; TCRdb's copy keeps in-frame clones and lacks some. This table has some 25,000 clones, around 82% appearing once. The study's findings and limits: Variations in leading peripheral T cell clonotypes appeared to have no connection with pseudoprogression.

About this clone itself: Its specificity is unknown.

Time point described: week 11, during vaccination. Doses of 300 ug of mutant IDH1 20-mer peptide were given with topical imiquimod. Newly diagnosed WHO grade 3 or 4 IDH1-mutant, ATRX-lost astrocytomas were identified in the donors. The sample consisted of PBMCs, taken from a glioma patient whose treatment included an IDH1 peptide vaccine. This rearrangement joins TRBV6-5 to TRBJ1-3, with a tentative D call TRBD1 (5 bases). The TCR comes from a woman under 30 with glioma. The CDR3 DNA is TGTGCCAGCACCCCCACATCGGGGCCTGGAAACACCATATATTTT. Translation gives CASTPTSGPGNTIYF.